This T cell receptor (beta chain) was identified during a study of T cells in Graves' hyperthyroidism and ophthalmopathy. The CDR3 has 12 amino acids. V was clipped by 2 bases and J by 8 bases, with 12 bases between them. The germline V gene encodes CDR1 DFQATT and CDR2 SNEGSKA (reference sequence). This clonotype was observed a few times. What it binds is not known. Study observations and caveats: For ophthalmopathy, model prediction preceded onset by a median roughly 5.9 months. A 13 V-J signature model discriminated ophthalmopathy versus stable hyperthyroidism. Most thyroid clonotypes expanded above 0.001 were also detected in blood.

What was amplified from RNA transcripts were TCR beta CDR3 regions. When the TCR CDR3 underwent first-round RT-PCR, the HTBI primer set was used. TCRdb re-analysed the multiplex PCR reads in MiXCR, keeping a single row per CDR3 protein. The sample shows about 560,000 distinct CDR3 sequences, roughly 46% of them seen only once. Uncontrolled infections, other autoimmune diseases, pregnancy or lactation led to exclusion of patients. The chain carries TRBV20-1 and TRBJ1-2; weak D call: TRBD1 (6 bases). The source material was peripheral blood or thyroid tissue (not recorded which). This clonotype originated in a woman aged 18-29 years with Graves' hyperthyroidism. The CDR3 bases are TGCAGTGCTAGAAAGGGGGGGGCAGGCTACACCTTC. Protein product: CSARKGGAGYTF.